The next 7 T cell receptor beta chains were all read from a single sample in a study of T cell changes during pregnancy in multiple sclerosis. Here immunoSEQ multiplex PCR was the method, and the copy in TCRdb shows in-frame clones only, minus some. This table has fewer than 140,000 clones, about 90% appearing once. The source was peripheral blood, collected before pregnancy. The receptors here all came from a female donor with multiple sclerosis, enrolled in a pregnancy study.

This clone has a single count. This rearrangement joins TRBV2 to TRBJ2-5; D is unclear. The CDR3 is 15 amino acids. Germline loops: CDR1 SNHLY, CDR2 FYNNEI. V lost 4 bases and J 7 bases, leaving 19 bases between the germline ends. The CDR3 loop reads CASSVIKTHPATQYF. The CDR3 region has the DNA TGTGCCAGCAGTGTAATAAAGACTCATCCGGCGACCCAGTACTTC.

In its sample, this clone was seen once. The CDR3 nucleotides are TGTGCCAGCAGCGCACAGGTGTCGAACACTGAAGCTTTCTTT. Translated: CASSAQVSNTEAFF. The V call is TRBV7-2, the J call TRBJ1-1; D might be TRBD1 (5 bases). Germline V CDR1 and CDR2: SGHTA, FQGNSA. V shed 5 bases and J shed 1 base, with 11 bases lying between them. The CDR3 sequence is 14 residues long.

In nucleotides, the CDR3 is TGTGCCAGTAGTACTGCGGGACTCAAAAACATTCAGTACTTC. Residues: CASSTAGLKNIQYF. J is TRBJ2-4 and V is TRBV19, with D possibly matching TRBD2 (6 bases). The CDR3 length is 14 residues. CDR1 and CDR2 (germline): LNHDA, SQIVND (reference sequence). The V end lost 4 bases, the J end lost 3 bases, and 10 bases lay between the germline ends. The complete variable domain, with remaining parts taken from reference TRBV19 and TRBJ2-4, reads DGGITQSPKYLFRKEGQNVTLSCEQNLNHDAMYWYRQDPGQGLRLIYYSQIVNDFQKGDIAEGYSVSREKKESFPLTVTSAQKNPTAFYLCASSTAGLKNIQYFGAGTRLSVL.

V and J are TRBV7-8 and TRBJ2-1, with D tentatively TRBD2 (5 bases). Germline values: CDR1 SGHVS, CDR2 FQNEAQ. Trimming took off 4 bases at V and 5 bases at J, with 18 bases between the two ends. The CDR3 sequence is 16 residues long. The CDR3 DNA is TGTGCCAGCAGCTGGAGAGGTTGGGGAGAGAACAATGAGCAGTTCTTC. Amino acid sequence: CASSWRGWGENNEQFF.

The J gene is TRBJ1-6, the V gene TRBV4-1; tentative D call: TRBD1 (5 bases). Germline V lookup: CDR1 MGHRA, CDR2 YSYEKL. CDR3 size: 14 residues. V lost 9 bases, J lost 3 bases, and 12 bases lay in between. CDR3 nucleotide sequence: TGCGCCAGTAACCAGGGTAGCTATAATTCACCCCTCCACTTT. The encoded protein is CASNQGSYNSPLHF.

The rearrangement joins TRBV15 to TRBJ1-3, with a tentative D call TRBD1 (5 bases). Germline CDR1 and CDR2: LNHNV and YYDKDF (reference sequence). CDR3 length: 19 amino acids. V was clipped by 0 bases and J by 4 bases, with 22 bases between them. This CDR3 reads CATSRDFPISDTPGNTIYF. CDR3 nucleotides: TGTGCCACCAGCAGAGATTTCCCTATCTCGGACACTCCCGGAAACACCATATATTTT. Full variable domain (outside the CDR3, taken from reference TRBV15 and TRBJ1-3): DAMVIQNPRYQVTQFGKPVTLSCSQTLNHNVMYWYQQKSSQAPKLLFHYYDKDFNNEADTPDNFQSRRPNTSFCFLDIRSPGLGDTAMYLCATSRDFPISDTPGNTIYFGEGSWLTVV.

J is TRBJ2-2 and V is TRBV6-5; 10 bases agree with TRBD1. J was trimmed by 5 bases and V by 4 bases; bases with no gene match: 4. The length of the CDR3 is 15 residues. Looked up from germline, CDR1 is MNHEY and CDR2 is SVGAGI. The CDR3 nucleotides are TGTGCCAGCAGTTTCGACAGGGGGCAGACCGGGGAGCTGTTTTTT. Translating it yields CASSFDRGQTGELFF.